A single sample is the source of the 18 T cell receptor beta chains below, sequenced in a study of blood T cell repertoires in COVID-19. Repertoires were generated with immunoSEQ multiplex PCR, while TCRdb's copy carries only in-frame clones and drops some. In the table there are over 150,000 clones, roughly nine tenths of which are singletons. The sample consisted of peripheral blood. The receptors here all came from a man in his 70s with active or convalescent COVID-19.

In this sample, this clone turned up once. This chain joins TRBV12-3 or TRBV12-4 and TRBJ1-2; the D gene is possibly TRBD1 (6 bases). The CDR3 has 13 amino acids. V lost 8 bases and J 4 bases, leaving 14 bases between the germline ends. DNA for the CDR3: TGTGCCAGCCGCCCACAGGGAGCCTATGGCTACACCTTC. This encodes CASRPQGAYGYTF.

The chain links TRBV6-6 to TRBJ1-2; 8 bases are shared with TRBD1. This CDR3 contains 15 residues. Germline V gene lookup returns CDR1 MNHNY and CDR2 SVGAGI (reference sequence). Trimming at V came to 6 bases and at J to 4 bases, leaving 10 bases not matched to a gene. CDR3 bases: TGTGCCAGCAGACCCCCGACAGGGGACTTCTATGGCTACACCTTC. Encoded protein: CASRPPTGDFYGYTF.

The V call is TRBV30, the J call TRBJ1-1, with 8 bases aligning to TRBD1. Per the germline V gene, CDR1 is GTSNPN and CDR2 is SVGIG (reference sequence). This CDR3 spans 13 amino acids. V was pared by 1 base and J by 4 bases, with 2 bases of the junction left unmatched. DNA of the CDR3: TGTGCCTGGAGTGAGACAGGGGTCACTGAAGCTTTCTTT. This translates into CAWSETGVTEAFF.

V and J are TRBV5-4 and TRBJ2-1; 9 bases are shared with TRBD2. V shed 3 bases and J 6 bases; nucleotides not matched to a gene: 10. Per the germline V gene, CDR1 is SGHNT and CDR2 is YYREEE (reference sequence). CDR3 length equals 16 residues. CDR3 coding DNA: TGTGCCAGCAGCTCCCGTCTGGCTAGCGGGACCAATGAGCAGTTCTTC. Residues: CASSSRLASGTNEQFF.

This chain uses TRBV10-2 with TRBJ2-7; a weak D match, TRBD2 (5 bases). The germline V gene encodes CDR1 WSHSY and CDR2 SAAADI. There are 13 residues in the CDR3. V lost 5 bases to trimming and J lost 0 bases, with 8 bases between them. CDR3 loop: CASSRDNSYEQYF. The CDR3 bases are TGCGCCAGCAGTCGGGATAACTCCTACGAGCAGTACTTC.

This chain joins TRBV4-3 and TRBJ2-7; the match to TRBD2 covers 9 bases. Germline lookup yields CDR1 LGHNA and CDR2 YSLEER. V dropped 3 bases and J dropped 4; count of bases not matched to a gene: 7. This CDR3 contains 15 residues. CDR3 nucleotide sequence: TGCGCCAGCAGCCAGGCTAGCGGGGTAGGATACGAGCAGTACTTC. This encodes CASSQASGVGYEQYF.

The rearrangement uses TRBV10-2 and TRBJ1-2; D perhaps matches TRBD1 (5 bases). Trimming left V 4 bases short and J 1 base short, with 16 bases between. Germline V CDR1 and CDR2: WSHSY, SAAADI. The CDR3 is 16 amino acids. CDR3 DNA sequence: TGCGCCAGCAGTGGGGGGGAAGGCTTCCTTAACTATGGCTACACCTTC. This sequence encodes CASSGGEGFLNYGYTF.

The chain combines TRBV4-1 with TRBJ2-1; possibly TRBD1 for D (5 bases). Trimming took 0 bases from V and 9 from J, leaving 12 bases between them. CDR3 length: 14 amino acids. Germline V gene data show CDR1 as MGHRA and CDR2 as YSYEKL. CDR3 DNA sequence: TGCGCCAGCAGCCAAGAGGGGAAGGGGCGTGAGCAGTTCTTC. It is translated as CASSQEGKGREQFF.

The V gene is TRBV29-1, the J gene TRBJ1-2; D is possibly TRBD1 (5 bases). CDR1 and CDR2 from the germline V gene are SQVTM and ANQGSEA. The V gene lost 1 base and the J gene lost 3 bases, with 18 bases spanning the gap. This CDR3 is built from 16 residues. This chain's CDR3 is CSVEASPPGGDYGYTF. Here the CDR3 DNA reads TGCAGCGTTGAAGCCTCACCTCCGGGAGGGGACTATGGCTACACCTTC. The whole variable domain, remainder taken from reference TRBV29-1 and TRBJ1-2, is SAVISQKPSRDICQRGTSLTIQCQVDSQVTMMFWYRQQPGQSLTLIATANQGSEATYESGFVIDKFPISRPNLTFSTLTVSNMSPEDSSIYLCSVEASPPGGDYGYTFGSGTRLTVV.

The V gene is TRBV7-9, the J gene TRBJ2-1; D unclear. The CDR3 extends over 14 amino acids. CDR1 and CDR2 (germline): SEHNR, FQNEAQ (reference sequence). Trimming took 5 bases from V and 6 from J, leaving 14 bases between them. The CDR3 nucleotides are TGTGCCAGCAGCCTTCAGAGGCTCTCCAATGAGCAGTTCTTC. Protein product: CASSLQRLSNEQFF.

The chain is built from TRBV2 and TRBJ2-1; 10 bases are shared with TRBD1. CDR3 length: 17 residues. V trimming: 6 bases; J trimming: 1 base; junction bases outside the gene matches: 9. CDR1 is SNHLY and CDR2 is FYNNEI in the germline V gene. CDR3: CASRARTGGFSYNEQFF. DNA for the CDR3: TGTGCCAGCAGAGCCCGGACAGGGGGATTTTCCTACAATGAGCAGTTCTTC.

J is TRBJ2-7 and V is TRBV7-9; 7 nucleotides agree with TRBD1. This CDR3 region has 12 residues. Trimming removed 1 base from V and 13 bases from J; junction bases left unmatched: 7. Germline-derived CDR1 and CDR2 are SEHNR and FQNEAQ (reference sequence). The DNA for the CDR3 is TGTGCCAGCAGCTTAGGAGACAGGGATCGTTACTTC. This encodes CASSLGDRDRYF.

The CDR3 coding sequence is TGCGCCAGCAGCCGCTCCGGGACTAGCGGGGGTGATACGCAGTATTTT. This codes for CASSRSGTSGGDTQYF. V and J are TRBV4-1 and TRBJ2-3, with 14 positions matching TRBD2. V was clipped by 4 bases and J by 6 bases; unmatched bases: 6. CDR3 length: 16 residues. Germline V gene sequence: CDR1 MGHRA, CDR2 YSYEKL.

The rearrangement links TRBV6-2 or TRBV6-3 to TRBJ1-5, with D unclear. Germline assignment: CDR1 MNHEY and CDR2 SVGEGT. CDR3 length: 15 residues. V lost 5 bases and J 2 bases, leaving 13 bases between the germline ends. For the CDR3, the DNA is TGTGCCAGCAGTGACGGGGTTGTGGGCAATCAGCCCCAGCATTTT. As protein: CASSDGVVGNQPQHF.

CDR3 sequence (DNA): TGCAGCGGGCTAGCGGGATTCGAGCAGTACTTC. Protein: CSGLAGFEQYF. The chain combines TRBV29-1 with TRBJ2-7; 9 positions agree with TRBD2. V lost 7 bases and J lost 6; bases outside the gene matches: 4. The germline V gene has CDR1 SQVTM and CDR2 ANQGSEA. The CDR3 loop spans 11 amino acids.

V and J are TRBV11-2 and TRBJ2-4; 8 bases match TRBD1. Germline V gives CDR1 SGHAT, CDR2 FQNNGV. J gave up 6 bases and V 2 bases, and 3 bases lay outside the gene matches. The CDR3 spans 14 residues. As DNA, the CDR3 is TGTGCCAGCAGCTTACGACAGGGGACAAACATTCAGTACTTC. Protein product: CASSLRQGTNIQYF. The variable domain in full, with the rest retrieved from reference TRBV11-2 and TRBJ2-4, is EAGVAQSPRYKIIEKRQSVAFWCNPISGHATLYWYQQILGQGPKLLIQFQNNGVVDDSQLPKDRFSAERLKGVDSTLKIQPAKLEDSAVYLCASSLRQGTNIQYFGAGTRLSVL.

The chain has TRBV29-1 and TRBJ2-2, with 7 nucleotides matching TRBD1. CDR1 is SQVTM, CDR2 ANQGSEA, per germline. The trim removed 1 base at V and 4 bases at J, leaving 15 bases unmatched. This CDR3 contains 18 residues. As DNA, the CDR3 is TGCAGCGTTGAAGTCCCAACAGGGGAATCCATCTTCACCGGGGAGCTGTTTTTT. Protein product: CSVEVPTGESIFTGELFF.

Written as DNA, the CDR3 is TGCGCCAGCAGCTTGTCCTTCGGGTGGGGAGGGAATAATTCACCCCTCCACTTT. As protein: CASSLSFGWGGNNSPLHF. The V gene is TRBV5-1, the J gene TRBJ1-6, with no clear D. CDR3 size: 18 residues. Germline assignment: CDR1 SGHRS and CDR2 YFSETQ. The V and J ends lost 1 base and 5 bases respectively, with 19 bases between them.